The clone carrying this T cell receptor (beta chain) has only a few counts. Its cognate antigen is unknown. A much more abundant neighbour one base away suggests this may be a read error. This specimen comes from a study of T cells in Graves' hyperthyroidism and ophthalmopathy. This CDR3 spans 13 amino acids. CDR1 and CDR2 from the germline V gene are MNHEY and SVGEGT. The V end lost 4 bases, the J end lost 7 bases, and 12 bases lay between the germline ends. Study conclusions and caveats: Patients with ophthalmopathy were separated from those with stable hyperthyroidism by a 13 V-J model.

TCR beta CDR3 regions were amplified from RNA transcripts. The study used the HTBI primer set for a first-round RT-PCR of the TCR CDR3. TCRdb called the multiplex PCR reads again in MiXCR, with one record for every CDR3 protein. The sample includes 300,000 to 400,000 distinct CDR3 sequences, approximately 15% of them seen just once. Specimen: blood. The V and J genes are TRBV6-2 or TRBV6-3 and TRBJ2-3; either TRBD1 or TRBD2 may supply D (6 bases each). This TCR derives from a woman aged 55 to 70 with Graves' hyperthyroidism. CDR3 DNA sequence: TGTGCCAGCAGTTTTGGGGGGCCATATACGCAGTATTTT. Amino acid sequence: CASSFGGPYTQYF.